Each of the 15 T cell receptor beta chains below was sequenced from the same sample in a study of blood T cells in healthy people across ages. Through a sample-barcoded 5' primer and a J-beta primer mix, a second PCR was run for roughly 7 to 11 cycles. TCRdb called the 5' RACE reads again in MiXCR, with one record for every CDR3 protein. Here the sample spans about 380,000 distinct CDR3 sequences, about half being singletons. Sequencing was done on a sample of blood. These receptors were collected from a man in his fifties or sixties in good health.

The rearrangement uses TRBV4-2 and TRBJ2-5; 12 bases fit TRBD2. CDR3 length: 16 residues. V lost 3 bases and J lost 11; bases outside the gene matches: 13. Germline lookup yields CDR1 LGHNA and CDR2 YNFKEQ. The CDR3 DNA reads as TGTGCCAGCAGCCAGGCTAGCGGGGGGGCATCGTGGGATCAGTACTTC. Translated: CASSQASGGASWDQYF.

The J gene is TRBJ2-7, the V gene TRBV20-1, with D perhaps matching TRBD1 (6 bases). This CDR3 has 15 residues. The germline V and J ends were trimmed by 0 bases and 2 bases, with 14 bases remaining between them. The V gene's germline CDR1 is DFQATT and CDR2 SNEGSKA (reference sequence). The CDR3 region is CSARDLQGTTYEQYF. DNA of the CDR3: TGCAGTGCTAGAGATCTCCAGGGGACCACCTACGAGCAGTACTTC.

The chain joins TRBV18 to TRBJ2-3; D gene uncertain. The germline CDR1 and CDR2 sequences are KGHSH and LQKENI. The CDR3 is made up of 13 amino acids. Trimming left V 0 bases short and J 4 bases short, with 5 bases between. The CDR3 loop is CASSPPGADTQYF. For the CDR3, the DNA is TGTGCCAGCTCACCACCGGGCGCAGATACGCAGTATTTT.

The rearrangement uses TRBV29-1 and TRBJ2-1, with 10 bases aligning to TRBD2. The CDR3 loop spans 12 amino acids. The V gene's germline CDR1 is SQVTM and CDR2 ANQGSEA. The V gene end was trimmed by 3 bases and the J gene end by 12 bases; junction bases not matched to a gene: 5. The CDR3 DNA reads TGCAGCGTTGACCTAGCGGGGGCTGGGCAGTTCTTC. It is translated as CSVDLAGAGQFF.

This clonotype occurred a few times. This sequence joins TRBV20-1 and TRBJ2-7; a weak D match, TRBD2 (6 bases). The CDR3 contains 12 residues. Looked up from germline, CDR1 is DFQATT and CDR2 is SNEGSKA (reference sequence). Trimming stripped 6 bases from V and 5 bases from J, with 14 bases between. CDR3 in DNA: TGCAGTGCGTCCGGGGGTAGCCACGAGCAGTACTTC. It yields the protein CSASGGSHEQYF.

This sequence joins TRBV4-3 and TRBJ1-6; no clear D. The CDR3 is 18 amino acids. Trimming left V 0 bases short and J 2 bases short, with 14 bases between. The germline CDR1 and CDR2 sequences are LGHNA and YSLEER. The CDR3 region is CASSQEGGRTTYNSPLHF. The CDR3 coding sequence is TGCGCCAGCAGCCAAGAGGGAGGCCGAACCACCTATAATTCACCCCTCCACTTT.

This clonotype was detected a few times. CDR3 region: CASSPAPYEQYF. For the CDR3, the DNA is TGTGCCAGCAGCCCGGCGCCCTACGAGCAGTACTTC. The chain couples TRBV12-3 or TRBV12-4 to TRBJ2-7; D gene ambiguous. Trimming removed 6 bases from V and 2 bases from J, with 8 bases in between. This CDR3 has 12 residues.

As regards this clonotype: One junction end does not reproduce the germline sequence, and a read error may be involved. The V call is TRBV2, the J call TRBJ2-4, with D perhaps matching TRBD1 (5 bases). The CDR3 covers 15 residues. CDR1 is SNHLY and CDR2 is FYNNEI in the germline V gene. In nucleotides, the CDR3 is TGTGCCAGCATTGAAGCCTCAGGGATCAAAAACATTCAGTACTTC. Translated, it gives CASIEASGIKNIQYF.

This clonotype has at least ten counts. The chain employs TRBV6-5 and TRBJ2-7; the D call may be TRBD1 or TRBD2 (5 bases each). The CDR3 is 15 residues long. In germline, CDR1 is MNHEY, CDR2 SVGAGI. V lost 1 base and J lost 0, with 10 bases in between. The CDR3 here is CASSYWGTDSYEQYF. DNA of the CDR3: TGTGCCAGCAGTTACTGGGGGACGGACTCCTACGAGCAGTACTTC.

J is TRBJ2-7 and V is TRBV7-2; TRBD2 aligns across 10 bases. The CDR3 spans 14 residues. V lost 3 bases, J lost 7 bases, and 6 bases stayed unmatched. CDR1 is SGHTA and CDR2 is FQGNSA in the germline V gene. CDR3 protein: CASSLSSGGGEQYF. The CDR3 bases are TGTGCCAGCAGCTTGTCTAGCGGGGGTGGAGAGCAGTACTTC.

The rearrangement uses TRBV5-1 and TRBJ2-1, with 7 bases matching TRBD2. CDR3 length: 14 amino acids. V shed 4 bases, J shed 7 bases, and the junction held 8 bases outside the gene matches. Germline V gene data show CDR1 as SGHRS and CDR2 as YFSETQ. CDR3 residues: CASSVSGTINEQFF. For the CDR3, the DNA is TGCGCCAGCAGCGTGTCGGGGACTATAAATGAGCAGTTCTTC.

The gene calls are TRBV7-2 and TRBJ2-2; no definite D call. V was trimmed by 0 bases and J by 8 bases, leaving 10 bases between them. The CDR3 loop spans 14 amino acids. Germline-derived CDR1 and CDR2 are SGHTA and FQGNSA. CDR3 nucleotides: TGTGCCAGCAGCTTAGCGACCTGGGCGGGGGAGCTGTTTTTT. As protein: CASSLATWAGELFF. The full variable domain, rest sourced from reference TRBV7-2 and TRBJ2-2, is GAGVSQSPSNKVTEKGKDVELRCDPISGHTALYWYRQSLGQGLEFLIYFQGNSAPDKSGLPSDRFSAERTGGSVSTLTIQRTQQEDSAVYLCASSLATWAGELFFGEGSRLTVL.

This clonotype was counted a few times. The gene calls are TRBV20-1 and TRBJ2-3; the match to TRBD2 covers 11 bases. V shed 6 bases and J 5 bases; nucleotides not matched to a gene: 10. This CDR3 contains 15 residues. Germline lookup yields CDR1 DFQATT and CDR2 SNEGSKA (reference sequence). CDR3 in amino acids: CSAGSGGGRQDTQYF. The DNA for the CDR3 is TGCAGTGCCGGTAGCGGGGGGGGCCGGCAAGATACGCAGTATTTT.

This CDR3 is CASSSPLSGSTDTQYF. The CDR3 nucleotides read TGTGCCAGCAGTTCCCCTCTGAGCGGGAGCACAGATACGCAGTATTTT. The genes are TRBV28 and TRBJ2-3, with a possible D match to TRBD2 (6 bases). This CDR3 is 16 amino acids long. Germline V lookup: CDR1 MDHEN, CDR2 SYDVKM. Trimming removed 4 bases at V and 0 bases at J, with 14 bases between. Supplemented by reference TRBV28 and TRBJ2-3, the full variable domain reads DVKVTQSSRYLVKRTGEKVFLECVQDMDHENMFWYRQDPGLGLRLIYFSYDVKMKEKGDIPEGYSVSREKKERFSLILESASTNQTSMYLCASSSPLSGSTDTQYFGPGTRLTVL.

The CDR3: CASSQYEQYF. CDR3 bases: TGTGCCAGCAGTCAGTACGAGCAGTACTTC. The chain joins TRBV28 to TRBJ2-7; D is undetermined. The V gene's germline CDR1 is MDHEN and CDR2 SYDVKM. The CDR3 covers 10 residues. The V end lost 5 bases, the J end lost 4 bases, and 3 bases lay between the germline ends.